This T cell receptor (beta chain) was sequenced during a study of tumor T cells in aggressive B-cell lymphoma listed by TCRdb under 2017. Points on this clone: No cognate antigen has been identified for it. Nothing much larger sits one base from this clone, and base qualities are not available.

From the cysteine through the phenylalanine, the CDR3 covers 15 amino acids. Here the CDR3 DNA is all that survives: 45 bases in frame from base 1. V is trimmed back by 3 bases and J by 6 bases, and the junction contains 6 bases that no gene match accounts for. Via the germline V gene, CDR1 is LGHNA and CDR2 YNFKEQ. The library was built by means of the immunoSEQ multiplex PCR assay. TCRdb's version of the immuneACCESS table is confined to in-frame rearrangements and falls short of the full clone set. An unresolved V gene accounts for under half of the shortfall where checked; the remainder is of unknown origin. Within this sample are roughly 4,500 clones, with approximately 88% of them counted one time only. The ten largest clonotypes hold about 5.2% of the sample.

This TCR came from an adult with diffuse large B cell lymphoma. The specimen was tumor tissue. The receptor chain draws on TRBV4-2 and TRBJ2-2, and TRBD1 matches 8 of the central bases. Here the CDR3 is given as CASSQADREAGELFF. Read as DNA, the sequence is TGTGCCAGCAGCCAGGCGGACAGGGAGGCCGGGGAGCTGTTTTTT.